Below, 7 T cell receptor beta chains from the same sample are listed, as sequenced in a study of T cell repertoires in cytomegalovirus infection. TCRdb called the reads again in MiXCR, with one record for every CDR3 protein. The sample consists of a few hundred thousand distinct CDR3 sequences, around 15% of them appearing once. The sample was PBMCs. The origin of the receptors is a human donor in good health (CMV status not recorded). Some clones in this sample may be carry-over from other donors' samples.

This clonotype was observed many times. The chain links TRBV7-2 to TRBJ2-2; 13 bases map to TRBD2. The V segment lost 2 bases and the J segment 3 bases; nucleotides outside the gene matches: 9. The CDR3 has 19 residues. Germline CDR1 reads SGHTA; CDR2 reads FQGNSA. CDR3 region: CASSLTPLAGGSYTGELFF. For the CDR3, the DNA is TGTGCCAGCAGCTTAACCCCACTAGCGGGGGGGTCCTACACCGGGGAGCTGTTTTTT. Full variable domain (rest looked up from reference TRBV7-2 and TRBJ2-2): GAGVSQSPSNKVTEKGKDVELRCDPISGHTALYWYRQSLGQGLEFLIYFQGNSAPDKSGLPSDRFSAERTGGSVSTLTIQRTQQEDSAVYLCASSLTPLAGGSYTGELFFGEGSRLTVL.

In this sample, this clonotype turned up many times. The V gene is TRBV7-2, the J gene TRBJ2-4, with TRBD2 matching 7 bases. V shed 3 bases and J 7 bases; nucleotides not matched to a gene: 9. CDR1 and CDR2 (germline): SGHTA, FQGNSA. The CDR3 loop spans 15 amino acids. Here the CDR3 reads CASSFQTSKGNIQYF. The CDR3 DNA reads TGTGCCAGCAGCTTCCAGACTAGCAAGGGCAACATTCAGTACTTC.

The V and J genes are TRBV20-1 and TRBJ2-5, with a tentative D call TRBD1 (5 bases). V lost 3 bases, J lost 5 bases, and 13 bases lay in between. Per germline, CDR1 DFQATT and CDR2 SNEGSKA (reference sequence). The CDR3 is made up of 13 amino acids. The CDR3: CSARGPARETQYF. The DNA for the CDR3 is TGCAGTGCTAGGGGGCCCGCTCGGGAGACCCAGTACTTC.

The chain combines TRBV4-1 with TRBJ2-7; 11 positions match TRBD2. V lost 3 bases, J lost 3 bases, and 4 bases stayed unmatched. The CDR3 is 15 residues long. CDR1 is MGHRA, CDR2 YSYEKL, per germline. CDR3 DNA sequence: TGCGCCAGCAGCCAGGGAACTAGCGGGGGCTACGAGCAGTACTTC. This gives the protein CASSQGTSGGYEQYF.

There are many counts of this clonotype. The CDR3 sequence is CASSSTLAGVPKNIQYF. The CDR3 region has the DNA TGTGCCAGCAGCTCGACCTTAGCGGGAGTACCCAAAAACATTCAGTACTTC. The chain links TRBV7-2 to TRBJ2-4, with 9 bases that match TRBD2. This CDR3 has 17 residues. Germline lookup yields CDR1 SGHTA and CDR2 FQGNSA. V gave up 4 bases and J gave up 2 bases; unmatched junction bases: 9.

The gene calls are TRBV7-2 and TRBJ1-4; D remains ambiguous. Germline V gene lookup returns CDR1 SGHTA and CDR2 FQGNSA. The CDR3 is 15 amino acids. V lost 5 bases and J 2 bases, leaving 12 bases between the germline ends. The CDR3: CASSRGGSTNEKLFF. The CDR3 region has the DNA TGTGCCAGCAGCCGGGGAGGGAGCACTAATGAAAAACTGTTTTTT.

The genes are TRBV20-1 and TRBJ1-2; a possible D gene is TRBD1 (6 bases). Trimming took 5 bases from V and 4 from J, leaving 11 bases between them. Germline assignment: CDR1 DFQATT and CDR2 SNEGSKA (reference sequence). The CDR3 length is 12 residues. CDR3 amino acids: CSALQGSYGYTF. The CDR3, as DNA: TGCAGTGCTCTACAGGGAAGCTATGGCTACACCTTC.